This TCR beta chain was sequenced during a study of shared T cell receptors in the human thymus (dated by TCRdb to the early 2020s). In terms of the full investigation: The study investigated the way shared, self-reactive T-cell receptor alpha chains are produced in the human thymus.

Turning to this clone: Its binding antigen is unknown. No much larger clonotype is one base removed from it; base qualities were not supplied.

Library creation used the immunoSEQ multiplex PCR assay. TCRdb limited this immuneACCESS table to in-frame rearrangements with V and J called. A share of clones is missing; checked studies link under half to unresolved V genes, and the rest is unexplained. The table for this sample lists hundreds of thousands of clones; around 85% of them were counted only once. The leading ten clones occupy about 0.011% of the sample. V has 7 bases trimmed and J has 4 bases trimmed; junction bases matching no gene number 23. Counted from cysteine to phenylalanine, this CDR3 has 19 amino acids. Of the read, only the CDR3 DNA is kept; its 57 bases are in frame from base 1. Via the germline V gene (reference sequence), CDR1 is SEHNR and CDR2 FQNEAQ. These data also featured in a second study, about human thymus T cells. As noted in the second study: Immunologically healthy infants undergoing open corrective cardiac surgery for congenital heart defects in Finland were used as donors. The thymus tissue came from surgical resects taken out during corrective cardiac surgery. Biased V and J gene segment usage appeared to be present in both thymic and peripheral blood repertoires. According to the related research, thymic TCR repertoires were highly overlapping among unrelated individuals. TCR alpha and beta repertoires from roughly eight infant thymus samples and a few related peripheral blood samples were characterized in the study. The infant donors were roughly 6 to 250 days old, and the cohort included several males and two females. Thymocytes were mechanically released from the tissue and were stored as pellets of roughly 10-32 million cells at -70 degrees C. A QIAsymphony instrument was used to extract genomic DNA from frozen cell pellets. Using the immunoSEQ multiplex PCR assay, the TCRB and TCRAD loci were amplified from a standardized quantity of quality-controlled genomic DNA. Amplicons spanned the V(D)J region at a length sufficient to cover the CDR3 and identify V and J genes. The commercial immunoSEQ service was used to sequence amplicons on an Illumina platform. Primer bias and sequencing errors were corrected as previously described, and TCRAD and TCRB were defined on the basis of the IMGT database. Repertoires were analysed with immunoSEQ Analyzer 3.0 and VDJTools, covering basic statistics, V/J segment usage, diversity estimates, rarefaction and pairwise overlap. Diversity was estimated using the Chao1, ChaoE, Efron-Thisted, Shannon and inverse Simpson indices, and was also estimated on datasets down-sampled to the size of the smallest sample. Repertoire overlap was assessed by strict matching of CDR3 nucleotide sequence, V gene and J gene, and clustering was done by Jaccard-based multidimensional scaling. On average, about 800,000 unique TCRB clonotypes were obtained from thymus samples, compared with 70,000 to 90,000 from blood samples.

Input material: thymocytes. The sequence was obtained from a girl under three years old with a congenital heart defect. Donor details come from another sample of the same person, matched by shared clones. Recombination joined TRBV7-9 with TRBJ1-2, and 8 junctional nucleotides match TRBD1. The CDR3 reads CASNNHLRQGLGGGYGYTF. The bases read TGTGCCAGCAACAACCATCTGCGACAGGGGTTGGGGGGAGGCTATGGCTACACCTTC.